This TCR beta chain was documented in a study of OX40 agonist ivuxolimab in advanced cancers. General notes on the study: The costimulatory receptor OX40 (CD134) was targeted by ivuxolimab, a fully human IgG2 agonistic monoclonal antibody. Partial responses occurred in three dose-escalation patients, of whom one had hepatocellular carcinoma and two had cutaneous melanoma. The paper covers the monotherapy dose-escalation part of the phase I ivuxolimab trial, which included N ≈ 54 patients. A male proportion of around 80% and a mean age of around 60 years, ranging from about 23 to 79, were recorded for the dose-escalation cohort. The point of sequencing TCRbeta in the periphery was to test whether ivuxolimab changed TCR sequence diversity and drove clonal T-cell expansion. Intravenous ivuxolimab was administered to patients every 2 weeks at six dose levels: 0.01, 0.1, 0.3, 1.5, 3 and 10 mg/kg. Patients were allowed to have had prior anti-PD-1, anti-PD-L1 or anti-CTLA-4 therapy, and 40% to 45% of the dose-escalation patients had previously received checkpoint inhibitors. Of the roughly 52 dose-escalation patients, hepatocellular carcinoma was present in approximately 20, melanoma in roughly 15, renal cell carcinoma in 9 and head and neck cancer in 9.

Patients with a history of autoimmune disease or receiving systemic immunosuppression were excluded from the trial. In every dose cohort, peripheral blood was drawn for TCR sequencing at baseline, cycle 4 day 1, and cycle 7 day 1. The samples were taken from a phase I, first-in-human, multicenter, open-label dose-escalation trial of ivuxolimab. Adults with locally advanced or metastatic melanoma, renal cell carcinoma, hepatocellular carcinoma or head and neck squamous cell carcinoma were enrolled in the trial. Before TCR sequencing, CD4+ T cells and CD8+ T cells were sorted from peripheral blood as separate populations. For sequencing of the TCRbeta CDR3 region, genomic DNA was extracted from the sorted cells. The immunoSEQ Assay was used for sequencing of TCRbeta CDR3 regions. TCRdb limited this immuneACCESS table to in-frame rearrangements with V and J called. A share of clones is missing; checked studies link under half to unresolved V genes, and the rest is unexplained. This sample gives 55,000 to 70,000 clones in total; about four fifths of them show up just once. The ten largest clones take up 1.2% of the sample.

Study-wide conclusions, independent of this receptor: After ivuxolimab, more expanded clones were found on average in CD8+ T cells than in CD4+ T cells. The antigen specificity of the peripheral T cells that underwent clonal expansion was not determined. At doses of 0.1 to 3.0 mg/kg, clonal expansion of both CD4+ and CD8+ blood T cells was observed from baseline to week 6. Low levels of normalized T-cell clonal expansion were also seen in some patients who did not respond. In the 0.1-3.0 mg/kg groups, partial responders had among the lowest normalized peripheral clonal expansion, particularly in CD8+ T cells.

The CDR3 has 16 amino acids, counting the end cysteine and phenylalanine. Kept here is only the CDR3 DNA, which spans 48 bases and is read in frame from base 1. V drops 6 bases and J drops 0 bases, leaving 16 bases in between. Looking up the germline V gene (reference sequence) yields CDR1 LNHDA and CDR2 SQIVND. This clone was observed once. Its antigen has not been determined. No base quality values were provided; no much bigger clone lies one nucleotide off. The V gene is TRBV19 and the J gene is TRBJ2-3, with the D gene tentatively TRBD1 or TRBD2, based on 5 matching bases in each. The specimen comprised CD4+ or CD8+ T cells sorted from blood, sampled in a trial of the OX40 agonist ivuxolimab. The receptor was isolated from an adult with an advanced solid tumor such as melanoma, head and neck, liver or kidney cancer. DNA sequence: TGTGCCAGTAGGGGGGACCCCAGCGAGAGCACAGATACGCAGTATTTT. Its coded protein is CASRGDPSESTDTQYF.